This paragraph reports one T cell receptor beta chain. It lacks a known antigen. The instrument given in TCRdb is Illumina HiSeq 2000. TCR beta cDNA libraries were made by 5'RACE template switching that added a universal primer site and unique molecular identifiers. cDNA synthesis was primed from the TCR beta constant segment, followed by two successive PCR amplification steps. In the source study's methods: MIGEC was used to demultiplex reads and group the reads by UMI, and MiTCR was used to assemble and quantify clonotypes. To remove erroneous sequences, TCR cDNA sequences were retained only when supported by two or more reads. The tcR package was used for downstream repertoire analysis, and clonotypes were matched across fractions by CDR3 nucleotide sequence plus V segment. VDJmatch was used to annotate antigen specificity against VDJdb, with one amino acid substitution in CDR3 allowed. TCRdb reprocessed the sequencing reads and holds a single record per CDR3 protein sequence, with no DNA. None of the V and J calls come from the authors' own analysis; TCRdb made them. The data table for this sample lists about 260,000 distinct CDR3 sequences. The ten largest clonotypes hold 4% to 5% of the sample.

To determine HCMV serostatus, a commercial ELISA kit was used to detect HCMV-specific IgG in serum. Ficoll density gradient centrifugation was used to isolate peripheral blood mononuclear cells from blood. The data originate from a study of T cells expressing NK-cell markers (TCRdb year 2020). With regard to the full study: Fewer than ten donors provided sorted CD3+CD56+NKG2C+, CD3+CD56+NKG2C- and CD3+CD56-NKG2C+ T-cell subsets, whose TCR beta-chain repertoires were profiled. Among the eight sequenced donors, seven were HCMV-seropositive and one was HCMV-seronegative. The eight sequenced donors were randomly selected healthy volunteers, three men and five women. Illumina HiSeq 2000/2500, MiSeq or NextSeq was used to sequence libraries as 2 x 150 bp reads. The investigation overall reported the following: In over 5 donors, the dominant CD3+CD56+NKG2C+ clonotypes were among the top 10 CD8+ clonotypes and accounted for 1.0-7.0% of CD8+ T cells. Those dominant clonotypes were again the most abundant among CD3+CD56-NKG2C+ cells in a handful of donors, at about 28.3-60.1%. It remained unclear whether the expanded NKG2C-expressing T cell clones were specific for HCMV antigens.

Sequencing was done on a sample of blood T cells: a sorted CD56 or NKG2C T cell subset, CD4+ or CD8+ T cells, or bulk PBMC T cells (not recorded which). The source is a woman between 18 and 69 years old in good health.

The CDR3 protein: CASSLVAGTDEQFF. Rearrangement joined TRBV5-1 to TRBJ2-1; absent DNA, TCRdb's TRBD1 call cannot be checked. The germline V gene provides CDR1 SGHRS and CDR2 YFSETQ. The CDR3 sequence holds 14 residues, the cysteine and phenylalanine included. No DNA is listed.